The clone carrying this T cell receptor beta chain is medium-sized (0.01 to 0.1%) in the sample. Its antigen is not identified. This record belongs to a study of early T cells in non-severe SARS-CoV-2 infection. About the study: Sequencing was performed on bulk RNA from unsorted whole blood, leaving chains unpaired.

Each single cDNA molecule received a unique molecular identifier. TCRdb reprocessed the 5' RACE reads via MiXCR and lists one record per CDR3 protein. The sample has fewer than 70,000 distinct CDR3 sequences; roughly 13% are singletons. Study findings and constraints: Database matching using VDJdb favored anti-spike CD8 responses, with private and CD4 specificities left missing.

The receptor comes from an adult who was a healthcare worker with PCR-confirmed SARS-CoV-2 infection or an uninfected control (not recorded which). The sample consisted of whole blood.

The CDR3 region has the DNA TGCGCCAGCAGCTTGACTAGCGGGGCGCCGAACACCGGGGAGCTGTTTTTT. It translates to CASSLTSGAPNTGELFF. The V and J genes are TRBV5-1 and TRBJ2-2; 10 bases are shared with TRBD2. The V gene's germline CDR1 is SGHRS and CDR2 YFSETQ. Germline trimming cut 1 base from V and 0 bases from J; bases unmatched to any gene: 3. This CDR3 is built from 17 residues. The full variable domain, rest sourced from reference TRBV5-1 and TRBJ2-2, is KAGVTQTPRYLIKTRGQQVTLSCSPISGHRSVSWYQQTPGQGLQFLFEYFSETQRNKGNFPGRFSGRQFSNSRSEMNVSTLELGDSALYLCASSLTSGAPNTGELFFGEGSRLTVL.